This T cell receptor beta chain is from a study of blood T cells in healthy people across ages. V gave up 4 bases and J gave up 0 bases, with 10 bases separating them. This CDR3 spans 14 amino acids. Through a sample-barcoded 5' primer and a J-beta primer mix, a second PCR was run for roughly 6 to 11 cycles. Each CDR3 protein gets one entry after TCRdb re-called the 5' RACE reads with MiXCR. The table has about 780,000 distinct CDR3 sequences, less than 60% seen once. This clonotype was counted at least ten times. The TCR originated in an elderly man in good health. The J gene is TRBJ2-7, the V gene TRBV12-3 or TRBV12-4; D may be TRBD1 (6 bases). Sequencing used blood. The CDR3 loop reads CASSSQGFSYEQYF. Here the CDR3 DNA reads TGTGCCAGCAGTTCGCAGGGGTTCTCCTACGAGCAGTACTTC.